The clone carrying this T cell receptor beta chain has just one count. Authors' data handling: From reference gene primer amplification, estimates of nucleated cell counts were derived. Sequencing used immunoSEQ multiplex PCR; TCRdb keeps in-frame clones, though not all of them. Clone size and V and J calls were adopted from that table, with D and trimming inferred from the DNA. Counted here are about 54,000 clones, around 90% occurring once; the ten biggest clones make up about 3.5%. This record comes from a study of blood T cell repertoires in COVID-19. The clonotype comes from a human donor in a cohort sampled during active COVID-19. The sequencing sample was made of peripheral blood.

The DNA of the CDR3 is TGTGCCAGCAGCTTAAACGGGGTCGAGCAGTACTTC. Translating gives CASSLNGVEQYF. The chain links TRBV11-1 to TRBJ2-7; tentatively, D is TRBD2 (5 bases). The V gene lost 2 bases and the J gene lost 6 bases, with 8 bases spanning the gap. The germline CDR1 and CDR2 sequences are SGHAT and FQDESV (reference sequence). The CDR3 covers 12 residues.